The T cell receptor beta chain under discussion was sequenced for a study of T-cell reconstitution after alpha-beta-depleted transplantation in children. The study's findings and limits: After transplant, high TCRbeta diversity at day 60 in some patients arose from surviving recipient T cells and thymic progenitors. Newly produced T cells mostly provided counts and TCRbeta diversity after one year, as hyperexpanded clones declined. Several hundred expanded graft clones reportedly gave rise to the alpha-beta T cells present about two months after transplant.

Molecular barcoding with unique molecular identifiers was used for the TCRbeta library. TCRdb used MiXCR to reprocess the PCR reads, holding one entry per CDR3 protein. There are around 130,000 distinct CDR3 sequences in the sample; more than 9.5% occur only once, and 24% lies in the top ten. There are 17 residues in the CDR3. CDR1 is LGHNA and CDR2 is YSLEER in the germline V gene. Trimming cost V 5 bases and J 4 bases; bases outside gene matches: 8. Notes on this clonotype: The antigen remains undetermined.

The material was PBMCs, mostly from graft donor cells, obtained 180 days after TCRalphabeta/CD19-depleted stem cell transplant. This chain connects TRBV4-3 to TRBJ2-3; 14 nucleotides align to TRBD2. This TCR derives from a girl in the first two years of life who had a stem cell transplant for combined immunodeficiency, so the T cells may come from the graft donor. Written as DNA, the CDR3 is TGCGCCAGCAGCGACGGGACTAGCGGGAGCGGGTCAGATACGCAGTATTTT. Its protein is CASSDGTSGSGSDTQYF.